The 7 T cell receptor beta chains given below trace back to one sample, sequenced in a study of long-term antiretroviral therapy in people with HIV. At survey level, the immunoSEQ assay was run in its v3.0 version. TCRdb keeps only in-frame clones here, not all; method: immunoSEQ multiplex PCR. The sample contains 20,000 to 25,000 clones, approximately 83% of which appear only once. The sequences come from unsorted PBMCs, collected 1.2 years after starting antiretroviral therapy. The receptors here all came from a woman in her 40s with HIV.

The V gene is TRBV5-1, the J gene TRBJ2-3; 7 nucleotides match TRBD2. The CDR3 totals 14 residues. In germline, CDR1 is SGHRS, CDR2 YFSETQ. V dropped 5 bases and J dropped 0; count of bases not matched to a gene: 3. CDR3 nucleotide sequence: TGCGCCAGCAGTCGGGAGGTTAGCACAGATACGCAGTATTTT. Protein sequence: CASSREVSTDTQYF.

The genes are TRBV6-5 and TRBJ2-7; D not resolved. Per the germline V gene, CDR1 is MNHEY and CDR2 is SVGAGI. Trimming removed 2 bases at V and 2 bases at J, with 16 bases between. The CDR3 has 16 amino acids. CDR3 sequence: CASSYSLSGSTYEQYF. The CDR3 DNA is TGTGCCAGCAGTTACAGTCTATCCGGCAGTACCTACGAGCAGTACTTC.

The chain has TRBV7-7 and TRBJ2-3; 9 bases line up with TRBD2. In germline, CDR1 is SSHAT, CDR2 FNYEAQ (reference sequence). J gave up 2 bases and V 3 bases, and 6 bases lay outside the gene matches. The CDR3 has 16 residues. This chain's CDR3 is CASSFGVAGVTDTQYF. The CDR3 DNA is TGTGCCAGCAGCTTCGGGGTAGCGGGAGTCACAGATACGCAGTATTTT.

The gene calls are TRBV7-8 and TRBJ2-2; tentatively, D is TRBD1 (5 bases). V lost 0 bases and J lost 3, with 14 bases in between. CDR1 is SGHVS, CDR2 FQNEAQ, per germline. CDR3 length: 17 amino acids. The chain's CDR3 is CASSLALKGPYTGELFF. As DNA, the CDR3 is TGTGCCAGCAGCTTAGCGCTAAAGGGGCCATACACCGGGGAGCTGTTTTTT.

V and J are TRBV4-1 and TRBJ2-3, with D perhaps matching TRBD1 or TRBD2 (5 bases each). Germline-derived CDR1 and CDR2 are MGHRA and YSYEKL. The CDR3 runs 16 residues. The V end was cut by 3 bases, the J end by 8 bases, with 21 bases between. In DNA form, the CDR3 reads TGCGCCAGCAGCCATGTCCGGGACCAGGGCTTGGGTACGCAGTATTTT. Protein sequence: CASSHVRDQGLGTQYF.

The gene calls are TRBV5-4 and TRBJ1-1; D remains unclear. V gave up 0 bases and J gave up 0 bases, with 9 bases separating them. This CDR3 has 15 residues. The germline V gene has CDR1 SGHNT and CDR2 YYREEE (reference sequence). The CDR3 sequence is CASSLDRRLNTEAFF. Here the CDR3 DNA reads TGTGCCAGCAGCTTGGACAGAAGATTGAACACTGAAGCTTTCTTT.

V is TRBV25-1 and J is TRBJ2-6; D gene unclear. Germline CDR1 is MGHDK and CDR2 is SYGVNS. The CDR3 spans 13 residues. V was shortened by 6 bases and J by 1 base, with 4 bases between the two germline ends. The CDR3 region has the DNA TGTGCCAGCAGGAAGTCTGGGGCCAACGTCCTGACTTTC. It specifies CASRKSGANVLTF.